This T cell receptor (beta chain) was recovered during a study of cytomegalovirus exposure and HLA in healthy donors (dated by TCRdb to 2016 to 2017). For the wider study: In an earlier analysis of under 600 of the donors, around 300 Gb of sequence data and some 120 million unique TCR beta sequences from about 179 million T cells were reported. Among the 398 genotyped donors, 75% to 90% belonged to the genetic ancestry cluster associated with self-reported Caucasian donors. In the later analysis, no new phenotypic data were used to find candidate immune exposures; instead, reliance was placed on TCR beta sequences and their occurrence across donors. The number of donors typed differed by locus, with roughly 620-640 for A, B, C, DRB1 and DQB1, 522 for DQA1, 606 for DPA1, and roughly 450 for DPB1. To predict cytomegalovirus infection status, the study brought together high-throughput TCR immunosequencing, statistical association of individual TCRs with disease status, and machine learning. In a later genetic analysis, genome-wide SNP genotypes for about 65% of the roughly 670 donors were used, and that subset was treated as a discovery cohort. A later analysis re-analyzed previously published TCR beta repertoires from 650 to 800 donors and added high-resolution HLA genotyping to study TCR occurrence patterns. Roughly 300 gigabases of sequencing data and approximately 84 million unique TCR sequences were included in an early release covering about 600 HLA-typed donors. The aim of the study was to test whether cataloging public T cell receptors could identify signatures of past pathogen exposure. Among about 410 genotyped donors of the cohort, an average of approximately 240,000 unique TCR beta nucleotide sequences was sequenced per donor, of which 15% to 20% were non-productive. An earlier analysis of around 640 of the donors used high-throughput TCR beta sequencing to judge whether each TCR beta V gene segment behaved as functional or pseudogenic. All discovery cohort repertoires had been generated using a single sequencing platform. The T cell repertoires of 550 to 850 subjects were profiled by immunosequencing and related to cytomegalovirus serostatus. Several DR-DQ haplotypes were handled as single units for association and clustering, since linkage in the cohort was strong. Both class I and class II loci were covered by HLA typing, at four-digit resolution. Donor age, sex, ethnicity and CMV serostatus were compiled together with the repertoire data. In addition to the first cohort of roughly 700 subjects, a separate validation cohort of around 110 different subjects was used. Summary of the overall study and its limitations: Because the 87-base-pair reads could not distinguish some IMGT-functional V segments, including TRBV6-2 and TRBV6-3, those segments were excluded. Broadly in line with IMGT annotations, most TCR beta V segments showed up in productive rearrangements about 87% or about 30% of the time in an earlier analysis of 587 of the donors. According to a later genetic analysis, donors in an Asian-associated ancestry cluster had fewer N-insertions in productive TCRs than the approximately 670-donor mean. In a later analysis, TCR association rates were found to vary across HLA loci, with the most associated TCRs seen for DRB1 alleles and the fewest for HLA-C alleles. Correlated functional status among segregating V segments might reflect linkage disequilibrium, but an unknown experimental factor could not be ruled out. Because some donors lacked HLA typing at each locus, the association tests relied only on the typed subset. In vitro tests confirmed that a few of the cytomegalovirus-associated TCR beta chains recognize cytomegalovirus antigens. The cohort was sequenced for TCR beta chains only, and without alpha or paired-chain data the features that could be detected were limited. Roughly uniform sequencing depth across donors was assumed in presence/absence analyses, although this assumption may not hold. When HLA alleles, especially DR and DQ, strongly co-occurred, TCR associations were difficult to assign to individual alleles. In a later analysis, several top co-occurrence clusters were reported to appear linked to parvovirus B19, influenza, CMV and Epstein-Barr virus. The earlier analysis of 587 of the donors excluded 15 to 20 rarely observed V segments, including chromosome 9 orphons, because counts were too low. CMV serostatus was the only immune exposure information available for the cohort. A later analysis associated some 17,000 TCR beta sequences with specific HLA alleles at a false discovery rate of 0.05. A total of about 180 TCR beta chains were listed by the study as associated with cytomegalovirus. A further reported finding was that TCR beta sequences accurately predicted the HLA-A and HLA-B alleles for most subjects in the first cohort. The classifier was reported to diagnose cytomegalovirus status with high specificity and sensitivity in both the original cohort and the validation cohort. An association between a missense DCLRE1C variant and V-gene and J-gene trimming of TCR beta chains was found in a later genetic analysis and replicated in an independent cohort. Most CMV-associated TCR beta chains appeared to be HLA-restricted in a later analysis, and the HLA associations seemed to be driven largely by CMV exposure. In a later analysis, HLA-associated TCR beta chains were found to be more clonally expanded and to have lower generation probabilities than equally common non-associated chains. Across donors, most TCR sequences were observed very rarely, whereas some public TCRs were present in many individuals. The authors suggested that the approach could potentially be generalized to other disease states and immunological phenotypes. The sequencing pipeline was judged likely to have produced a cluster of highly shared sequence variants as a technical artifact.

The cohort was made up of approximately 670 healthy bone marrow donors. At the time of sampling, all cohort members were nominally healthy, though unrecorded immune exposures were likely present. The donor tested CMV seronegative and was one of the 352 seronegative cohort members. A peripheral blood sample was provided by each donor, and peripheral blood mononuclear cells were used for TCR beta sequencing. Genomic DNA extraction from the blood cell samples was performed with the Qiagen DNeasy Blood Extraction Kit. As regards this clone: The antigen it recognizes is unknown. No per-base quality is available; no much larger clone lies one base away.

Including the terminal cysteine and phenylalanine, the CDR3 comprises 15 residues. Here the CDR3 DNA is all that survives: 45 bases in frame from base 1. V is clipped by 4 bases and J by 9 bases, and the sequence between their germline boundaries is 21 bases long. CDR1 and CDR2, looked up from the germline V gene, are SGHVS and FQNEAQ. Library construction relied on the immunoSEQ multiplex PCR assay. A mixture of 60 forward primers for TCR Vbeta segments and 13 reverse primers for TCR Jbeta segments was used in the multiplex PCR. The CDR3 region of rearranged TCR beta genes was amplified from genomic DNA by a multiplex PCR assay. The Illumina HiSeq System was used to sequence the amplified TCR beta libraries as 87-base-pair reads. The authors' analysis ran thus. A later analysis counted 75 million to 100 million unique TCR beta chains across the 666 repertoires, and around 12 million of these chains were shared by at least two donors. Raw reads were error-corrected and collapsed into unique sequences with a nearest-neighbor algorithm that merged closely related sequences to remove PCR and sequencing errors. To assign V, D and J gene segments, CDR3 sequences were aligned to IMGT reference sequences. For a sequence to be retained, at least a six-nucleotide match to both a V gene segment and a J gene segment was required. Rearrangements were called productive when the CDR3 lacked stop codons and stayed in frame with V and J; all others were non-productive. Following IMGT convention, CDR3 was defined as the stretch from the second conserved V-encoded cysteine up to the conserved J-encoded phenylalanine. The earlier analysis of approximately 590 of the donors excluded any sequence lacking an unambiguous match to a single V gene segment. In an earlier analysis of 450 to 750 of the donors, a V segment was called functional when productive rearrangements were above 56.7%, and segregating when the standard deviation between donors exceeded 5%. A statistical classification framework was built for diagnosing cytomegalovirus status from the catalog of TCR beta chain sequences. In a later analysis, V and J genes were assigned by comparing TCR nucleotide sequences against IMGT/GENE-DB human TR gene sequences. Using the TCRdist pipeline, a later analysis assigned CDR3 sequences along with most-parsimonious VDJ recombination scenarios. In a later analysis, each TCR beta chain was defined by its CDR3 amino acid sequence together with its V-gene family, and reads without a unique V-gene family were excluded. To address suspected cross-contamination and a sequencing artifact, a later analysis removed around 600 highly shared, low-generation-probability nucleotide sequences. A later analysis calculated a clonal expansion index for each public chain from normalized within-repertoire ranks of inferred template counts. Generation probabilities in a later analysis came from a VDJ recombination model fitted to out-of-frame rearrangements, and those results were checked against IGoR. In a later analysis, hypergeometric tests were used to score TCR-TCR, TCR-HLA and TCR-CMV co-occurrence, with a repertoire-size bias correction applied to TCR pairs. In a later analysis, false discovery rates were estimated by permuting HLA or CMV assignments 20 times. In a later analysis, co-occurring TCRs were grouped using DBSCAN, and TCRdist sequence similarity was added for clustering within HLA-allele-positive subsets. For co-occurrence clustering, repertoires with fewer than 30,000 or more than 120,000 public chains were excluded, along with roughly five repertoires with anomalous nucleotide sharing. TCRdb holds this immuneACCESS table with in-frame rearrangements only. Some clones are missing; in checked studies, unresolved V genes explain under half, and the rest has no known cause. For V, J and clone size, that table is used; D and trimming come from the DNA. The sample has some 150,000 clones on record, around four fifths of them singletons. The ten largest clonotypes hold over 2% of the sample.

The sequencing sample was made of PBMCs. The rearrangement combines TRBV7-8 with TRBJ1-2; TRBD1 might be the D gene, on 6 matching bases. The source is a young man in good health and CMV-seronegative. CDR3 region: CASSSMGTLQISYTF. Here is the DNA: TGTGCCAGCAGCTCAATGGGGACACTTCAAATCAGCTACACCTTC.